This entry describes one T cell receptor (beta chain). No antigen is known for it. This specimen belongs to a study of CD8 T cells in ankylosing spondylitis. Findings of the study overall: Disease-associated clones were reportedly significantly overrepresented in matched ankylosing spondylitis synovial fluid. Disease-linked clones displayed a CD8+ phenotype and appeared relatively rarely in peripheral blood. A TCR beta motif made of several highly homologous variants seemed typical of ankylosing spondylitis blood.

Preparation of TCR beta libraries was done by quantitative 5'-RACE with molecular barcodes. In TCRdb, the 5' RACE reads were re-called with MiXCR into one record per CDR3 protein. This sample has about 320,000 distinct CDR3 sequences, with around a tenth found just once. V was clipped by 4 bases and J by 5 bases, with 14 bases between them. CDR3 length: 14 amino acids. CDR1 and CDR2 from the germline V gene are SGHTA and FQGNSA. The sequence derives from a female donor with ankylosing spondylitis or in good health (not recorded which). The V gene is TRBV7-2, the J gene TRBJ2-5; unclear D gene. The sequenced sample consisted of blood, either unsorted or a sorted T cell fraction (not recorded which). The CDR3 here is CASSSGPARETQYF. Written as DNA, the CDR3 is TGTGCCAGCAGCTCCGGACCGGCTCGGGAGACCCAGTACTTC.